This T cell receptor beta chain was identified during a study of T cells after yellow fever vaccination. This clonotype was counted a few times. V was trimmed by 0 bases and J by 4 bases, leaving 12 bases between them. The CDR3 spans 15 residues. In germline, CDR1 is LGHNA, CDR2 YSLEER. TCRdb called the 5' RACE reads again in MiXCR, with one record for every CDR3 protein. The sample includes tens of thousands of distinct CDR3 sequences, approximately 7.5% of them seen just once. This sample comprised CD8+ T cells sorted from PBMCs, obtained on the day of the yellow fever booster vaccination. This receptor was identified in a man aged 25-45 years who received the YFV17D yellow fever vaccine. V usage is TRBV4-3 and J usage is TRBJ1-2, with unresolved D. CDR3 in amino acids: CASSQERQILYGYTF. For the CDR3, the DNA is TGCGCCAGCAGCCAAGAGCGGCAGATACTCTATGGCTACACCTTC.